A single sample gave rise to the 27 T cell receptor beta chains below, sequenced in a study of T-cell reconstitution after alpha-beta-depleted transplantation in children (dated by TCRdb to about 2016). The sample's treatment or condition, from its label and the paper: allogeneic hematopoietic cell transplantation with graft depleted of TCRalphabeta T cells and CD19 B cells. The library was obtained by PCR. Sequencing instrument: Illumina HiSeq 2500. TCR library preparation used molecular barcoding, with unique molecular identifiers applied to normalize quantification of the TCRbeta repertoire. TCRdb handled the public reads itself, with Q25 trimming in fastp and clone calling in MiXCR, and kept productive beta chains. Each CDR3 protein gets just one entry, which takes the most common genes and DNA from the rows behind it. This sample is represented by over 400,000 distinct CDR3 sequences; about 40% of them were singletons. The ten largest clonotypes hold 25% to 30% of the sample.

The specimen was PBMCs, collected before TCRalphabeta/CD19-depleted stem cell transplant. The receptors were gathered from a girl aged 2 to 9 with aplastic anemia, due to receive a stem cell transplant.

This clonotype was counted between two and nine times. The chain couples TRBV18 to TRBJ2-1, with D perhaps TRBD2 (5 bases). V gave up 4 bases and J gave up 3 bases, with 16 bases separating them. CDR3 length: 16 amino acids. CDR1 KGHSH and CDR2 LQKENI come from the germline V gene. The CDR3 reads CASSLVGEADYNEQFF. The CDR3 DNA sequence: TGTGCCAGCTCACTCGTCGGCGAAGCGGACTACAATGAGCAGTTCTTC.

The genes are TRBV7-2 and TRBJ1-2; D is unclear. This CDR3 has 15 amino acids. The germline gives CDR1 SGHTA, CDR2 FQGNSA. Trimming stripped 1 base from V and 4 bases from J, with 13 bases between. The CDR3 nucleotides read TGTGCCAGCAGCTTAGTCCCGGACCGCATCTATGGCTACACCTTC. Protein: CASSLVPDRIYGYTF.

The V and J genes are TRBV20-1 and TRBJ2-5; D is uncertain. Germline values: CDR1 DFQATT, CDR2 SNEGSKA (reference sequence). The CDR3 runs 13 residues. V was pared by 6 bases and J by 0 bases, with 11 bases between. The CDR3 spells CSAPLMYQETQYF. The CDR3 region has the DNA TGCAGTGCCCCCCTGATGTACCAAGAGACCCAGTACTTC.

This clonotype has ten or more counts. V and J are TRBV20-1 and TRBJ1-2; 9 nucleotides align to TRBD1. The CDR3 runs 13 residues. V lost 4 bases to trimming and J lost 5 bases; unmatched junction nucleotides: 5. CDR1 is DFQATT, CDR2 SNEGSKA, per germline (reference sequence). CDR3 DNA: TGCAGTGCTAACACCGGGACAGGGTATGGCTACACCTTC. Translating it yields CSANTGTGYGYTF.

This chain uses TRBV19 with TRBJ2-7; 8 bases are a match to TRBD1. The germline V gene encodes CDR1 LNHDA and CDR2 SQIVND (reference sequence). V shed 3 bases and J 3 bases; nucleotides not matched to a gene: 7. This CDR3 comprises 15 residues. In DNA form, the CDR3 reads TGTGCCAGTAGTATGCTCGGGGACAGGAGCTACGAGCAGTACTTC. This encodes CASSMLGDRSYEQYF. The full variable domain, completed using reference TRBV19 and TRBJ2-7, is DGGITQSPKYLFRKEGQNVTLSCEQNLNHDAMYWYRQDPGQGLRLIYYSQIVNDFQKGDIAEGYSVSREKKESFPLTVTSAQKNPTAFYLCASSMLGDRSYEQYFGPGTRLTVT.

This chain uses TRBV16 with TRBJ2-5; D is perhaps TRBD2 (6 bases). The V end was cut by 6 bases, the J end by 0 bases, with 11 bases between. This CDR3 region has 14 residues. Germline V gene data show CDR1 as KGHSY and CDR2 as FQNENV. CDR3 loop: CASSRGTYQETQYF. In DNA, the CDR3 is TGTGCCAGCAGTCGCGGGACCTACCAAGAGACCCAGTACTTC. The full variable domain, rest sourced from reference TRBV16 and TRBJ2-5, is GEEVAQTPKHLVRGEGQKAKLYCAPIKGHSYVFWYQQVLKNEFKFLISFQNENVFDETGMPKERFSAKCLPNSPCSLEIQATKLEDSAVYFCASSRGTYQETQYFGPGTRLLVL.

The table lists this clonotype with many counts. The rearrangement uses TRBV29-1 and TRBJ2-7; D is ambiguous. The CDR3 has 11 amino acids. The germline V gene has CDR1 SQVTM and CDR2 ANQGSEA. Deletions cut 0 bases from V and 4 bases from J, with 4 bases between. The CDR3 here is CSVEDRYEQYF. In DNA form, the CDR3 reads TGCAGCGTTGAAGACCGATACGAGCAGTACTTC.

The rearrangement links TRBV9 to TRBJ2-2; no firm D call. Germline loops: CDR1 SGDLS, CDR2 YYNGEE. The CDR3 loop spans 14 amino acids. The V end was cut by 0 bases, the J end by 1 base, with 4 bases between. CDR3 sequence reads: CASSVGQNTGELFF. The CDR3 DNA is TGTGCCAGCAGCGTAGGACAGAACACCGGGGAGCTGTTTTTT. Complete variable domain (other parts from reference TRBV9 and TRBJ2-2): DSGVTQTPKHLITATGQRVTLRCSPRSGDLSVYWYQQSLDQGLQFLIQYYNGEERAKGNILERFSAQQFPDLHSELNLSSLELGDSALYFCASSVGQNTGELFFGEGSRLTVL.

The chain joins TRBV12-3 or TRBV12-4 to TRBJ2-7; D remains unclear. The CDR3 covers 13 residues. Trimming cost V 3 bases and J 1 base, with 7 bases left between them. CDR3 in DNA: TGTGCCAGCAGTTTTCAGGTTTCCTACGAGCAGTACTTC. It is translated as CASSFQVSYEQYF.

In this sample, this clonotype turned up many times. In nucleotides, the CDR3 is TGTGCCAGCAGTTTGCACGAGAGCTCCTACGAGCAGTACTTC. Protein: CASSLHESSYEQYF. The rearrangement uses TRBV12-3 or TRBV12-4 and TRBJ2-7; D is unclear. V lost 3 bases and J 0 bases, leaving 9 bases between the germline ends. The CDR3 has 14 residues.

This clonotype was found a few times. The V gene is TRBV6-1, the J gene TRBJ1-5; D possibly corresponds to TRBD1 (5 bases). Germline V gives CDR1 MNHNS, CDR2 SASEGT. The CDR3 is 16 residues long. V shed 1 base and J shed 1 base, with 11 bases lying between them. The CDR3 region is CASSEVIWGSNQPQHF. CDR3 coding DNA: TGTGCCAGCAGTGAAGTTATTTGGGGCAGCAATCAGCCCCAGCATTTT.

V gene TRBV6-1 combines with J gene TRBJ2-7; D unclear. The germline V gene has CDR1 MNHNS and CDR2 SASEGT. Trimming pared 2 bases from V and 3 bases from J, leaving 5 bases between. The CDR3 length is 12 residues. In nucleotides, the CDR3 is TGTGCCAGCAGTGAAAGGGACTACGAGCAGTACTTC. Residues: CASSERDYEQYF.

The chain recombines TRBV20-1 with TRBJ2-3; unclear D gene. The CDR3 runs to 12 residues. The germline V and J ends were trimmed by 3 bases and 4 bases, with 8 bases remaining between them. The germline V gene has CDR1 DFQATT and CDR2 SNEGSKA (reference sequence). Written as DNA, the CDR3 is TGCAGTGCTAGTATGGCACCAGATACGCAGTATTTT. It yields the protein CSASMAPDTQYF.

The sample holds a few counts of this clonotype. This chain connects TRBV5-5 to TRBJ2-2, with 7 bases aligning to TRBD2. V was pared by 4 bases and J by 9 bases, with 3 bases of the junction left unmatched. Germline V lookup: CDR1 SGHKS, CDR2 YYEKEE (reference sequence). The CDR3 totals 12 residues. The DNA of the CDR3 is TGTGCCAGCAGCGGGAGGGAGCGGGAGCTGTTTTTT. Translated: CASSGRERELFF. Variable domain in full (rest from reference TRBV5-5 and TRBJ2-2): DAGVTQSPTHLIKTRGQQVTLRCSPISGHKSVSWYQQVLGQGPQFIFQYYEKEERGRGNFPDRFSARQFPNYSSELNVNALLLGDSALYLCASSGRERELFFGEGSRLTVL.

This sequence joins TRBV7-3 and TRBJ2-3; D is unclear. V lost 5 bases and J 1 base, leaving 22 bases between the germline ends. There are 18 residues in the CDR3. In germline, CDR1 is SGHTA, CDR2 FQGTGA. CDR3 coding DNA: TGTGCCAGCAGCCTCGCCCCCCTTAGGGCCCCCGGCACAGATACGCAGTATTTT. It translates to CASSLAPLRAPGTDTQYF.

This clonotype was recorded once. The rearrangement uses TRBV7-3 and TRBJ1-1; TRBD1 agrees at 8 bases. The germline CDR1 and CDR2 sequences are SGHTA and FQGTGA. Germline trimming cut 3 bases from V and 0 bases from J; bases unmatched to any gene: 6. This CDR3 spans 16 amino acids. The chain's CDR3 is CASSFDRQGMNTEAFF. CDR3 coding DNA: TGTGCCAGCAGCTTCGACCGACAGGGGATGAACACTGAAGCTTTCTTT.

The V call is TRBV5-6, the J call TRBJ1-5; tentatively, D is TRBD1 (5 bases). CDR1 SGHDT and CDR2 YYEEEE come from the germline V gene. Trimming pared 3 bases from V and 3 bases from J, leaving 16 bases between. The CDR3 has 16 residues. The CDR3 DNA is TGTGCCAGCAGCTGGAGGAGGGGTGGGGACAATCAGCCCCAGCATTTT. Translating gives CASSWRRGGDNQPQHF.

This clonotype was seen many times. The chain combines TRBV20-1 with TRBJ1-1; tentative D call: TRBD1 (6 bases). Germline V lookup: CDR1 DFQATT, CDR2 SNEGSKA (reference sequence). The CDR3 sequence is 13 residues long. Trimming stripped 6 bases from V and 1 base from J, with 12 bases between. In nucleotides, the CDR3 is TGCAGTGCCGAGGGACACCAGAACACTGAAGCTTTCTTT. Its protein is CSAEGHQNTEAFF.

The chain has TRBV6-5 and TRBJ1-5, with D possibly TRBD1 on 5 matching bases. The V end was cut by 4 bases, the J end by 6 bases, with 13 bases between. Germline V gene lookup returns CDR1 MNHEY and CDR2 SVGAGI. The CDR3 sequence is 14 residues long. The CDR3 loop is CASSWSQEGQPQHF. CDR3 bases: TGTGCCAGCAGTTGGTCACAGGAAGGTCAGCCCCAGCATTTT.

J is TRBJ2-1 and V is TRBV28, with TRBD2 identical over 7 bases. CDR1 is MDHEN and CDR2 is SYDVKM in the germline V gene. CDR3 length: 15 residues. The V and J ends lost 2 bases and 5 bases, in that order; junction bases with no gene match: 6. CDR3 region: CASSLLGGGDNEQFF. In DNA form, the CDR3 reads TGTGCCAGCAGTTTACTGGGGGGAGGGGACAATGAGCAGTTCTTC.

This clonotype was found once. The chain combines TRBV5-6 with TRBJ2-7; D gene ambiguous. The CDR3 extends over 11 amino acids. V gave up 1 base and J gave up 6 bases, with 5 bases separating them. Germline V lookup: CDR1 SGHDT, CDR2 YYEEEE. This CDR3 is CASSLSFEQYF. The CDR3 DNA reads TGTGCCAGCAGCTTGTCTTTCGAGCAGTACTTC.

The chain combines TRBV6-1 with TRBJ1-2; D is uncertain. V lost 5 bases, J lost 4 bases, and 14 bases lay in between. Per the germline V gene, CDR1 is MNHNS and CDR2 is SASEGT. The CDR3 is made up of 14 amino acids. The CDR3 spells CASSLNSRSYGYTF. DNA of the CDR3: TGTGCCAGCAGTCTTAATTCTCGGAGCTATGGCTACACCTTC.

This clonotype has just a few counts. This chain links TRBV28 with TRBJ1-5; 9 positions agree with TRBD1. The CDR3 is made up of 15 amino acids. Germline CDR1 MDHEN, CDR2 SYDVKM. Unmatched junction bases numbered 8, after V lost 4 bases and J lost 7 bases. This CDR3 reads CASSSGTGFEQPQHF. CDR3 nucleotide sequence: TGTGCCAGCAGTTCCGGGACAGGGTTTGAACAGCCCCAGCATTTT.

As regards this clonotype: This sequence may be a read error, since a much larger clone differs from it by one base. The V call is TRBV3-1, the J call TRBJ1-1; TRBD1 might be the D (6 bases). CDR3 length: 16 residues. From germline, CDR1 is LGHDT and CDR2 YNNKEL (reference sequence). The CDR3 region is CANSQDWGGPNTEAFF. The CDR3, as DNA: TGTGCCAACAGCCAAGATTGGGGGGGGCCGAACACTGAAGCTTTCTTT.

This clonotype came up a few times. The chain combines TRBV20-1 with TRBJ2-7, with 7 bases fitting TRBD1. This CDR3 comprises 15 residues. Looked up from germline, CDR1 is DFQATT and CDR2 is SNEGSKA (reference sequence). J gave up 0 bases and V 1 base, and 6 bases lay outside the gene matches. The CDR3 DNA sequence: TGCAGTGCTAGAGGGACAGGCCACAGCTCCTACGAGCAGTACTTC. It is translated as CSARGTGHSSYEQYF.

V usage is TRBV28 and J usage is TRBJ2-5, with 7 bases aligning to TRBD2. With V trimmed by 6 bases and J by 5 bases, 3 bases remained unmatched. The germline CDR1 and CDR2 sequences are MDHEN and SYDVKM. The CDR3 runs to 12 residues. CDR3 protein: CASRRGSETQYF. The CDR3 region has the DNA TGTGCCAGCAGGCGGGGGTCTGAGACCCAGTACTTC.

This clonotype was seen only a few times. The V call is TRBV19, the J call TRBJ1-2, with D tentatively TRBD1 (5 bases). The V end lost 6 bases, the J end lost 6 bases, and 14 bases lay between the germline ends. Germline CDR1 reads LNHDA; CDR2 reads SQIVND (reference sequence). The CDR3 has 13 amino acids. CDR3 DNA sequence: TGTGCCAGTAGCCCCGTGGGGGTTAATGGCTACACCTTC. Protein sequence: CASSPVGVNGYTF.